This paragraph covers one TCR beta chain sequence. The entry originates in a study of blood T cell repertoires in COVID-19. Across the study: Sites across the United States, Italy and Spain contributed samples from acute and convalescent COVID-19. Nucleic acid was either cDNA or gDNA, and it came from T cells, B-cell-depleted T cells, or PBMCs.

J lost 0 bases, V lost 9 bases, and 6 bases had no gene match. CDR1 MNHEY and CDR2 SMNVEV come from the germline V gene (reference sequence). The CDR3 length is 14 residues. In the original processing: Cell counts per sample came from amplifying reference gene primers. The protocol was immunoSEQ multiplex PCR, while the TCRdb copy is restricted to in-frame clones and leaves out a portion. V and J calls and clone size come straight from that table; D and trimming were deduced from the DNA. The sample contains approximately 150,000 clones, around 82% of which appear only once. The sample comprised peripheral blood. The rearrangement links TRBV27 to TRBJ1-1, with TRBD1 identical over 8 bases. The receptor's source is a human donor with acute or convalescent COVID-19. The donor label of this sample is uncertain. CDR3 loop: CASFTGGMNTEAFF. Here the CDR3 DNA reads TGTGCCAGTTTCACAGGGGGGATGAACACTGAAGCTTTCTTT.